This T cell receptor (beta chain) was retrieved from a study of CD8+CD57+ T cells in acquired aplastic anemia. The template for TCR beta VDJ and CDR3 sequence profiling was genomic DNA. From the reads, TCRdb called clonotypes with MiXCR, one entry per CDR3 protein. This sample has about 290,000 distinct CDR3 sequences, with roughly 61% found just once. The CDR3 is 16 amino acids. CDR1 and CDR2 from the germline V gene are ENHRY and SYGVKD. Trimming stripped 1 base from V and 0 bases from J, with 10 bases between. The sample holds many counts of this clonotype. Only patients with CD8+CD57+ cell expansion on flow cytometry were chosen for sequencing. Each patient carried a diagnosis of severe acquired aplastic anemia.

This TCR derives from a human donor with aplastic anemia. Sample: sorted CD4+, CD8+, or CD8+CD57+ T cells (not recorded which) from PBMCs. The chain uses TRBV10-3 and TRBJ1-3, with no clear D. The CDR3 here is CAISEYSITSGNTIYF. The DNA for the CDR3 is TGTGCCATCAGTGAGTACAGCATAACCTCTGGAAACACCATATATTTT.